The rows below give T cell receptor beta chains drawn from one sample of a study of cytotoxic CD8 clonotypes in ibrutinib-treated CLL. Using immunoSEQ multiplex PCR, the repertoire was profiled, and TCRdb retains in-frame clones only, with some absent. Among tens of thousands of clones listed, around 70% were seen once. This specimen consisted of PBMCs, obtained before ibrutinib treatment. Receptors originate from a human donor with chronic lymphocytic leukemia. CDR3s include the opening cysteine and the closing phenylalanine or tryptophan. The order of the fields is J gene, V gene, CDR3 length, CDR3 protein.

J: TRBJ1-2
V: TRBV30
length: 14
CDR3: CAWSGDRGGYGYTF

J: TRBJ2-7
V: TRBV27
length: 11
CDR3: CASSFSGEQYF

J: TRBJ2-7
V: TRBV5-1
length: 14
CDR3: CASSRGQGSHEQYF

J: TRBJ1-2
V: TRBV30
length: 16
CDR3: CAWEKSGLDSNYGYTF

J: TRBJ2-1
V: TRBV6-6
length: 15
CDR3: CASSYRTSGIIEQFF

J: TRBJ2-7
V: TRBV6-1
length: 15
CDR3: CASSEADRAWYEQYF

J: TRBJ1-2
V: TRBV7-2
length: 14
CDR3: CASGRGGTNYGYTF

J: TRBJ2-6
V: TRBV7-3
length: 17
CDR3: CASSSRGVGSGANVLTF

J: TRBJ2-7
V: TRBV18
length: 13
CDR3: CASSKNRGYEQYF

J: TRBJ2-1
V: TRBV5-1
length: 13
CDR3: CASALLGVNEQFF

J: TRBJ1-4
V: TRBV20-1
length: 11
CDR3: CSAQGVEKLFF

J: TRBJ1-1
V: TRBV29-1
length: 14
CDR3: CSVGTEISGLEAFF

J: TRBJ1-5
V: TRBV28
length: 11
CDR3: CASSLQAFQHF